This TCR beta chain was identified during a study of cytomegalovirus exposure and HLA in healthy donors. Study-wide background: When 300 to 400 donors were genotyped, more than 70% of them were found to fall in the Caucasian-associated ancestry cluster.

The PCR had 60 Vbeta and 13 Jbeta primers. Per the original methods: Unique TCR beta chains numbered roughly 80 million in a later analysis, with roughly 10 million shared. The assay was immunoSEQ multiplex PCR, and TCRdb's table has in-frame clones only and misses some. The DNA gave D and trimming, while V, J and clone size come from that table. The ten top clones account for less than 1.5%, within a sample of tens of thousands of clones. The study, taken as a whole, reports: Earlier analysis found most TCR beta V segments productive about 87% or about 30% of the time. 16,951 TCR beta sequences were associated with HLA alleles at 0.05 false discovery rate in a later analysis.

With regard to this clone: Antigen unknown.

Germline values: CDR1 MNHNY, CDR2 SVGAGI (reference sequence). CDR3 size: 15 residues. Trimming at V came to 1 base and at J to 2 bases, leaving 5 bases not matched to a gene. J is TRBJ2-7 and V is TRBV6-6, with 7 nucleotides matching TRBD1. The sample taken for sequencing was PBMCs. This TCR was recovered from a man aged 25-40 years in good health and CMV-seronegative. CDR3 loop: CASSYWDSITYEQYF. In DNA, the CDR3 is TGTGCCAGCAGTTACTGGGACAGTATTACCTACGAGCAGTACTTC.